This T cell receptor (beta chain) was observed in a study of OX40 agonist ivuxolimab in advanced cancers. Overall study: Participants, 82.7% male, averaged approximately 60 years of age, ranging from about 20 to 79.

Study-level points and caveats: Compared with CD4+, CD8+ T cells on average had more expanded clones.

Data came from immunoSEQ multiplex PCR; TCRdb stores just in-frame clones and leaves some out. The top ten hold approximately 0.5% of the sample, which has approximately 77,000 clones, about 90% seen once. CDR3 size: 16 residues. Regarding this clone: Its specificity is unknown.

The V and J genes are TRBV21-1 and TRBJ2-5; the table gives TRBD2 as D, unverified against the DNA. TRBV21-1 is a pseudogene. Sequenced here: CD4+ or CD8+ T cells sorted from blood, sampled in a trial of the OX40 agonist ivuxolimab. The sequence was collected from an adult with an advanced solid tumor such as melanoma, head and neck, liver or kidney cancer. The CDR3 DNA reads as TGTGCCAGCAGCTTTCGAAAGCGGGGAGGAATAGAGACCCAGTACTTC. It codes for CASSFRKRGGIETQYF.